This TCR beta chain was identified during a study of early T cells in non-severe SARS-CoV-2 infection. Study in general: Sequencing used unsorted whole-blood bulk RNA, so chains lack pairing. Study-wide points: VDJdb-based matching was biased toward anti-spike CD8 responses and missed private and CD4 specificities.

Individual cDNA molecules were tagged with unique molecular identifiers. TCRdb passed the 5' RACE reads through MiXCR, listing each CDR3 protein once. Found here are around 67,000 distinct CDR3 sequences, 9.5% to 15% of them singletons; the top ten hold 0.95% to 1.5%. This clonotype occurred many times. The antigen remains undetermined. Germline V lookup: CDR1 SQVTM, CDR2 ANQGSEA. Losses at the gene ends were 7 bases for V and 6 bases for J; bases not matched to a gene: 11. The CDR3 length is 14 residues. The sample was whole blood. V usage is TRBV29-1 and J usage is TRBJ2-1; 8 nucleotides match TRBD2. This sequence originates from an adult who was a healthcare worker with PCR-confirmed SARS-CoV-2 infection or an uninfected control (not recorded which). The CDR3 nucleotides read TGCAGCGCCCTACCAAGCGGGGGCCCCAATGAGCAGTTCTTC. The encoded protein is CSALPSGGPNEQFF.